Shown below are 21 T cell receptor beta chains from a single sample sequenced in a study of blood T cells in healthy people across ages. The authors ran a second PCR of 7 to 11 cycles using a sample-barcoded 5' primer and a J-beta primer mix. TCRdb re-analysed the 5' RACE reads in MiXCR, keeping a single row per CDR3 protein. The table has 650,000 to 1,000,000 distinct CDR3 sequences, roughly 46% seen once. Sequencing used blood. The receptors here all came from an elderly man in good health.

This sequence joins TRBV5-1 and TRBJ2-7; 8 bases align to TRBD2. The J segment lost 5 bases and the V segment lost 0 bases, leaving 13 bases of the junction unmatched. Per the germline V gene, CDR1 is SGHRS and CDR2 is YFSETQ. There are 17 residues in the CDR3. The CDR3 nucleotides read TGCGCCAGCAGCTTGGTTGCCGGGGGGGTTCCGACCCACGAGCAGTACTTC. It is translated as CASSLVAGGVPTHEQYF.

This clonotype was seen a few times. V gene TRBV6-1 combines with J gene TRBJ2-5; 8 bases are a match to TRBD2. Germline-derived CDR1 and CDR2 are MNHNS and SASEGT. This CDR3 has 17 residues. The junction had 14 bases not matched to a gene; V was cut back by 6 bases and J by 2 bases. The CDR3 nucleotides are TGTGCCAGCAGCCCGATTGGAAGCGGGGGCCTTCAAGAGACCCAGTACTTC. Translating it yields CASSPIGSGGLQETQYF.

The chain links TRBV28 to TRBJ1-2; D call uncertain. V lost 8 bases to trimming and J lost 3 bases, with 13 bases between them. This CDR3 has 13 amino acids. CDR1 and CDR2 (germline): MDHEN, SYDVKM. Written as DNA, the CDR3 is TGTGCCAGCGGAGCGGCTGGGGACTATGGCTACACCTTC. Translation gives CASGAAGDYGYTF.

Turning to this clonotype: This may be a read error, as it is one base from a much larger clone. This chain's CDR3 is CSVSSVDTYNEQYF. In DNA form, the CDR3 reads TGCAGCGTTTCCTCAGTCGACACCTACAATGAGCAGTACTTC. V gene TRBV29-1 combines with J gene TRBJ2-1, with D uncertain. The assigned J gene may be wrong: the sequence end matches TRBJ2-7 better. From germline, CDR1 is SQVTM and CDR2 ANQGSEA. This CDR3 is built from 14 residues.

The J gene is TRBJ1-1, the V gene TRBV27; D is perhaps TRBD1 (6 bases). The germline V gene encodes CDR1 MNHEY and CDR2 SMNVEV (reference sequence). The CDR3 is 13 amino acids. Trimming pared 3 bases from V and 4 bases from J, leaving 9 bases between. DNA for the CDR3: TGTGCCAGCAGTTTGCCGACAGGCACTGAAGCTTTCTTT. Translation: CASSLPTGTEAFF.

This clonotype was detected a few times. This chain connects TRBV9 to TRBJ2-5, with TRBD2 identical over 10 bases. Trimming took 0 bases from V and 4 from J; bases not matched to a gene: 6. Germline assignment: CDR1 SGDLS and CDR2 YYNGEE. The CDR3 consists of 16 residues. The CDR3 nucleotides read TGTGCCAGCAGCGTAGGTGGAGCGGGAGGGGGAGAGACCCAGTACTTC. Its translation: CASSVGGAGGGETQYF.

This clonotype has only a few counts. The chain is built from TRBV5-6 and TRBJ2-3; TRBD2 matches 10 bases. The V segment lost 5 bases and the J segment 7 bases; nucleotides outside the gene matches: 7. The germline CDR1 and CDR2 sequences are SGHDT and YYEEEE. The length of the CDR3 is 14 residues. In nucleotides, the CDR3 is TGTGCCAGCAGTGTCGTAGCGGGAGGCAATACGCAGTATTTT. Its translation is CASSVVAGGNTQYF.

Details on this clonotype: This may come from a read error, since a much larger clone is one base off. V usage is TRBV4-2 and J usage is TRBJ1-4, with D possibly matching TRBD1 (5 bases). CDR3 length: 15 amino acids. Trimming removed 5 bases at V and 7 bases at J, with 17 bases between. Germline CDR1 LGHNA, CDR2 YNFKEQ. Here the CDR3 reads CASSCSQEVVEKLFF. CDR3 sequence (DNA): TGTGCCAGCAGCTGCTCACAGGAAGTCGTTGAAAAACTGTTTTTT.

Regarding this clonotype: At one boundary the junction diverges from the germline segment, which might be a read error. The V and J genes are TRBV6-1 and TRBJ2-1; TRBD1 matches at 9 bases. This CDR3 has 15 residues. CDR1 MNHNS and CDR2 SASEGT come from the germline V gene. For the CDR3, the DNA is TGTGCCGGCAGTGCCTGGGGACAGGGCAACAATGAGCAGTTCTTC. Its translation: CAGSAWGQGNNEQFF.

With regard to this clonotype: Given a much more abundant clone one base away, this may be a read error. The rearrangement joins TRBV27 to TRBJ2-7; D is uncertain. The germline V gene encodes CDR1 MNHEY and CDR2 SMNVEV (reference sequence). CDR3 length: 12 residues. This CDR3 reads CASSLRTYEQCF. The CDR3 DNA follows: TGTGCCAGCAGTTTAAGGACCTACGAGCAGTGCTTC.

This clonotype was picked up many times. The chain joins TRBV7-8 to TRBJ2-5, with D unresolved. V lost 6 bases, J lost 5 bases, and 7 bases lay in between. This CDR3 spans 11 amino acids. Germline V lookup: CDR1 SGHVS, CDR2 FQNEAQ. The CDR3 nucleotides read TGTGCCAGCAGGGTGGGGGAGACCCAGTACTTC. Protein: CASRVGETQYF.

The count of this clonotype is one. The rearrangement links TRBV24-1 to TRBJ2-2; 9 bases match TRBD1. Trimming took 5 bases from V and 4 from J; bases not matched to a gene: 10. The CDR3 totals 17 residues. Germline V gene data show CDR1 as KGHDR and CDR2 as SFDVKD. CDR3 in amino acids: CATSVEPGQGGTGELFF. CDR3 nucleotides: TGTGCCACCAGTGTGGAACCGGGACAGGGTGGCACCGGGGAGCTGTTTTTT.

This clonotype was detected a few times. The chain is built from TRBV3-1 and TRBJ2-5; 12 positions agree with TRBD2. The CDR3 runs to 16 residues. The V and J ends lost 4 bases and 0 bases, in that order; junction bases with no gene match: 3. Germline V gene lookup returns CDR1 LGHDT and CDR2 YNNKEL (reference sequence). CDR3: CASSPGLAGHQETQYF. DNA of the CDR3: TGTGCCAGCAGCCCGGGACTAGCGGGTCACCAAGAGACCCAGTACTTC.

There are a few counts of this clonotype. This sequence joins TRBV30 and TRBJ2-1, with unresolved D. Germline V lookup: CDR1 GTSNPN, CDR2 SVGIG (reference sequence). V shed 2 bases and J shed 0 bases, with 11 bases lying between them. The length of the CDR3 is 15 residues. The CDR3: CAWSIQAPSYNEQFF. Written as DNA, the CDR3 is TGTGCCTGGAGTATCCAGGCCCCCTCCTACAATGAGCAGTTCTTC.

A few counts support this clonotype. The V call is TRBV6-5, the J call TRBJ2-7; TRBD2 matches at 8 bases. The J call is uncertain, as TRBJ2-5 better fits the DNA end. This CDR3 is 16 amino acids long. CDR1 and CDR2 from the germline V gene are MNHEY and SVGAGI. The CDR3 sequence is CASSYSSATSDWTQYF. Here the CDR3 DNA reads TGTGCCAGCAGTTACTCGTCTGCGACTAGCGATTGGACCCAGTACTTC.

This sequence joins TRBV4-3 and TRBJ1-2; 8 bases align to TRBD1. This CDR3 spans 16 amino acids. Losses at the gene ends were 1 base for V and 4 bases for J; bases not matched to a gene: 8. Germline assignment: CDR1 LGHNA and CDR2 YSLEER. The CDR3 here is CASSQGGQGAVYGYTF. CDR3 coding DNA: TGCGCCAGCAGCCAAGGTGGCCAGGGGGCGGTCTATGGCTACACCTTC.

Note on this clonotype: The germline gene is not matched at one end of the junction; a read error may be the cause. The chain has TRBV28 and TRBJ2-1, with 8 bases that match TRBD2. The CDR3 contains 16 residues. Per germline, CDR1 MDHEN and CDR2 SYDVKM. DNA for the CDR3: TGTGCCGGCAGTTTGCGGCCGGGAGGGCCGTTGAATGAGCAGTTCTTC. Its protein product is CAGSLRPGGPLNEQFF.

This rearrangement joins TRBV6-1 to TRBJ2-1; D may be TRBD2 (6 bases). Germline V CDR1 and CDR2: MNHNS, SASEGT. V dropped 3 bases and J dropped 5 bases, with 14 bases sitting between them. The CDR3 totals 15 residues. The CDR3 DNA follows: TGTGCCAGCAGTGAGACAGCGGGTCTAAACAATGAGCAGTTCTTC. The encoded protein is CASSETAGLNNEQFF.

This clonotype was recorded a few times. V gene TRBV7-2 combines with J gene TRBJ1-4; possibly TRBD1 for D (6 bases). This CDR3 comprises 14 residues. Germline V gene data show CDR1 as SGHTA and CDR2 as FQGNSA. V lost 4 bases, J lost 5 bases, and 11 bases lay in between. This CDR3 is CASSSQGSNEKLFF. The CDR3 bases are TGTGCCAGCAGCTCACAGGGTTCAAATGAAAAACTGTTTTTT.

The chain couples TRBV6-6 to TRBJ2-1; D possibly uses TRBD1 or TRBD2 (6 bases each). The germline gives CDR1 MNHNY, CDR2 SVGAGI (reference sequence). The V end was cut by 7 bases, the J end by 2 bases, with 15 bases between. The CDR3 contains 15 residues. The CDR3 reads CASTLTGATYNEQFF. The CDR3 DNA sequence: TGTGCCAGCACCCTTACGGGGGCGACCTACAATGAGCAGTTCTTC.

This rearrangement joins TRBV11-2 to TRBJ2-7; D call uncertain. The CDR3 covers 14 residues. The germline V gene encodes CDR1 SGHAT and CDR2 FQNNGV. The germline V and J ends were trimmed by 1 base and 1 base, with 8 bases remaining between them. CDR3 sequence reads: CASSLGYSSYEQYF. The CDR3 DNA reads TGTGCCAGCAGCTTAGGGTACAGTTCCTACGAGCAGTACTTC.